These 27 T cell receptor beta chains were sequenced from one sample in a study of OX40 agonist ivuxolimab in advanced cancers. Receptor libraries were prepared by the immunoSEQ multiplex PCR assay. Not all clones reach the TCRdb copy of this immuneACCESS table, which keeps in-frame sequences only. Checked studies attribute under half of the gap to unresolved V genes and leave the rest unexplained. The sample includes approximately 84,000 clones, with approximately 86% observed a single time. The ten largest clonotypes hold approximately 2% of the sample. This specimen consisted of CD4+ or CD8+ T cells sorted from blood, obtained in a trial of the OX40 agonist ivuxolimab. The receptor set was obtained from an adult with an advanced solid tumor such as melanoma, head and neck, liver or kidney cancer.

This clone was seen a handful of times. The gene calls are TRBV6-1 and TRBJ2-3; D unresolved. Between the trimmed V and J ends, which lost 4 bases and 8 bases, there was a span of 10 bases. The CDR3 is 12 amino acids. CDR1 and CDR2 (germline): MNHNS, SASEGT. CDR3 sequence reads: CASSARHLTQYF. The CDR3, as DNA: TGTGCCAGCAGTGCCAGACACCTTACGCAGTATTTT.

The chain carries TRBV6-5 and TRBJ1-4; D is undetermined. This CDR3 spans 15 amino acids. Between the trimmed V and J ends, which lost 6 bases and 8 bases, there was a span of 19 bases. The germline gives CDR1 MNHEY, CDR2 SVGAGI. CDR3 bases: TGTGCCAGCAGCCCCCATAGAGGGCCGCTGGAAAAACTGTTTTTT. Residues: CASSPHRGPLEKLFF.

V gene TRBV28 combines with J gene TRBJ2-1; tentatively, D is TRBD1 (5 bases). CDR3 size: 15 residues. Germline loops: CDR1 MDHEN, CDR2 SYDVKM. V lost 7 bases and J 5 bases, leaving 18 bases between the germline ends. The CDR3 DNA reads as TGTGCCAGCACCCTCAGGGTCATCGGCCACAATGAGCAGTTCTTC. Translation: CASTLRVIGHNEQFF.

The chain has TRBV2 and TRBJ1-1; D may be TRBD1 (5 bases). CDR3 length equals 13 residues. V was cut by 3 bases and J by 1 base, with 6 bases left in between. CDR1 is SNHLY and CDR2 is FYNNEI in the germline V gene. As DNA, the CDR3 is TGTGCCAGCAGTGATCAGGGGAACACTGAAGCTTTCTTT. This translates into CASSDQGNTEAFF.

The chain links TRBV28 to TRBJ2-1, with D maybe TRBD1 (5 bases). CDR1 and CDR2 from the germline V gene are MDHEN and SYDVKM. CDR3 length equals 17 residues. V lost 6 bases and J 7 bases, leaving 25 bases between the germline ends. This CDR3 reads CASRPGQARPGQNEQFF. The DNA of the CDR3 is TGTGCCAGCAGACCAGGGCAAGCCAGGCCAGGCCAGAATGAGCAGTTCTTC.

The rearrangement joins TRBV11-2 to TRBJ2-2, with D possibly being TRBD1 (6 bases). Trimming cost V 0 bases and J 4 bases, with 9 bases left between them. Germline loops: CDR1 SGHAT, CDR2 FQNNGV. This CDR3 is built from 15 residues. The CDR3: CASSLEAGVTGELFF. CDR3 DNA sequence: TGTGCCAGCAGCTTAGAAGCAGGGGTCACCGGGGAGCTGTTTTTT.

The chain carries TRBV28 and TRBJ1-4; perhaps TRBD1 as D (5 bases). This CDR3 spans 14 amino acids. In germline, CDR1 is MDHEN, CDR2 SYDVKM. The germline V and J ends were trimmed by 7 bases and 6 bases, with 15 bases remaining between them. CDR3 sequence (DNA): TGTGCCAGCATGGGGGTGGCTAGGCATGAAAAACTGTTTTTT. Translation gives CASMGVARHEKLFF.

The genes are TRBV6-1 and TRBJ2-3; 9 nucleotides agree with TRBD1. CDR1 and CDR2 (germline): MNHNS, SASEGT. The CDR3 is made up of 12 amino acids. The ends lost 6 bases at V and 5 bases at J; junction bases unmatched: 0. This chain's CDR3 is CASRTGGDTQYF. DNA for the CDR3: TGTGCCAGCAGGACAGGGGGAGATACGCAGTATTTT.

The chain uses TRBV6-6 and TRBJ1-6, with D unresolved. This CDR3 comprises 12 residues. Germline V gives CDR1 MNHNY, CDR2 SVGAGI (reference sequence). The germline V and J ends were trimmed by 5 bases and 5 bases, with 4 bases remaining between them. As DNA, the CDR3 is TGTGCCAGCAGTCCTAATAATTCACCCCTCCACTTT. The encoded protein is CASSPNNSPLHF.

The chain combines TRBV11-2 with TRBJ1-5, with TRBD1 matching 7 bases. This CDR3 comprises 14 residues. Germline CDR1 reads SGHAT; CDR2 reads FQNNGV. J lost 2 bases, V lost 5 bases, and 3 bases had no gene match. The CDR3 DNA sequence: TGTGCCAGCAGCGCAGGGACAGGCAATCAGCCCCAGCATTTT. It is translated as CASSAGTGNQPQHF.

This chain uses TRBV6-5 with TRBJ1-1; the D gene is possibly TRBD1 (5 bases). With 6 bases removed from V and 6 bases from J, the gap between germline ends came to 20 bases. The CDR3 runs 15 residues. Germline CDR1 reads MNHEY; CDR2 reads SVGAGI. CDR3 sequence: CASRAGQILGAEAFF. In DNA form, the CDR3 reads TGTGCCAGCAGGGCCGGGCAAATACTAGGGGCTGAAGCTTTCTTT.

The V call is TRBV30, the J call TRBJ2-6; D might be TRBD2 (6 bases). Germline V gene sequence: CDR1 GTSNPN, CDR2 SVGIG (reference sequence). Trimming stripped 5 bases from V and 0 bases from J, with 11 bases between. The CDR3 spans 15 residues. The CDR3 bases are TGTGCCTGGGGGCGGGACGGCTCTGGGGCCAACGTCCTGACTTTC. It translates to CAWGRDGSGANVLTF.

There are a few counts of this clone. The chain employs TRBV5-1 and TRBJ2-5; D is unresolved. This CDR3 spans 14 amino acids. Trimming cost V 0 bases and J 2 bases, with 8 bases left between them. Germline V gene data show CDR1 as SGHRS and CDR2 as YFSETQ. The CDR3 spells CASSLVGWQETQYF. The CDR3 DNA follows: TGCGCCAGCAGCTTGGTAGGGTGGCAAGAGACCCAGTACTTC.

The chain carries TRBV6-5 and TRBJ1-2; maybe TRBD1 (6 bases). The CDR3 sequence is 13 residues long. The ends were cut back, 6 bases at V and 8 bases at J, with 16 bases in the middle. Per the germline V gene, CDR1 is MNHEY and CDR2 is SVGAGI. This chain's CDR3 is CASSGTGMGGYTF. The CDR3 coding sequence is TGTGCCAGCAGCGGAACAGGGATGGGGGGCTACACCTTC.

CDR3 nucleotide sequence: TGTGCCAGCAGCCAAGATGCAGGAAACTACGAGCAGTACTTC. Amino acid sequence: CASSQDAGNYEQYF. The rearrangement uses TRBV4-2 and TRBJ2-7; D gene unclear. The V and J ends lost 0 bases and 3 bases respectively, with 9 bases between them. This CDR3 is built from 14 residues. Germline-derived CDR1 and CDR2 are LGHNA and YNFKEQ.

The rearrangement joins TRBV11-2 to TRBJ2-5, with D possibly matching TRBD1 (6 bases). Between the trimmed V and J ends, which lost 5 bases and 9 bases, there was a span of 16 bases. Germline values: CDR1 SGHAT, CDR2 FQNNGV. This CDR3 region has 13 residues. For the CDR3, the DNA is TGTGCCAGCAGCCAGGTGGGCCCAGGGGCCCAGTACTTC. Translation: CASSQVGPGAQYF.

In DNA, the CDR3 is TGTGCCAGCAGCCTGGGTGGCATGGGGGGAGAAAAACTGTTTTTT. Translation gives CASSLGGMGGEKLFF. The chain is built from TRBV5-6 and TRBJ1-4, with D possibly TRBD1 on 5 matching bases. V lost 4 bases, J lost 8 bases, and 18 bases lay in between. The CDR3 contains 15 residues. Germline V gene lookup returns CDR1 SGHDT and CDR2 YYEEEE.

V and J are TRBV27 and TRBJ1-6; D is possibly TRBD1 (6 bases). Germline CDR1 is MNHEY and CDR2 is SMNVEV (reference sequence). V was trimmed by 4 bases and J by 10 bases, leaving 20 bases between them. CDR3 length equals 16 residues. CDR3 loop: CASSSPKRQARSPLHF. CDR3 DNA sequence: TGTGCCAGCAGTTCCCCGAAAAGACAGGCCCGATCACCCCTCCACTTT.

This clone turned up a few times. The chain has TRBV5-1 and TRBJ1-1; maybe TRBD1 (6 bases). The V end was cut by 1 base, the J end by 3 bases, with 10 bases between. The germline V gene has CDR1 SGHRS and CDR2 YFSETQ. CDR3 length: 14 amino acids. This CDR3 is CASSLSSGDTEAFF. The CDR3 nucleotides are TGCGCCAGCAGCTTGAGTTCAGGGGACACTGAAGCTTTCTTT.

This rearrangement joins TRBV19 to TRBJ1-2; D gene ambiguous. V shed 6 bases and J shed 0 bases, with 14 bases lying between them. This CDR3 is built from 15 residues. Germline-derived CDR1 and CDR2 are LNHDA and SQIVND (reference sequence). The CDR3 is CASRTDGLANYGYTF. CDR3 nucleotide sequence: TGTGCCAGTAGGACCGACGGCCTAGCTAACTATGGCTACACCTTC.

Details on this clone: Relative to the germline gene, one junction end is altered; a read error may explain this. This sequence joins TRBV7-7 and TRBJ2-3; 11 bases map to TRBD2. Germline CDR1 and CDR2: SSHAT and FNYEAQ (reference sequence). CDR3 length: 15 residues. CDR3 sequence reads: CASSLAGGHTDTQYF. As DNA, the CDR3 is TGTGCTAGCAGCTTAGCGGGGGGGCATACAGATACGCAGTATTTT.

The chain employs TRBV9 and TRBJ2-1, with 7 bases lining up with TRBD1. This CDR3 contains 20 residues. Germline lookup yields CDR1 SGDLS and CDR2 YYNGEE. Losses at the gene ends were 4 bases for V and 5 bases for J; bases not matched to a gene: 24. The CDR3 protein is CASSTRTGASTGFADNEQFF. CDR3 coding DNA: TGTGCCAGCAGCACGCGGACAGGCGCCTCCACCGGGTTTGCGGACAATGAGCAGTTCTTC. Complete variable domain (other parts from reference TRBV9 and TRBJ2-1): DSGVTQTPKHLITATGQRVTLRCSPRSGDLSVYWYQQSLDQGLQFLIQYYNGEERAKGNILERFSAQQFPDLHSELNLSSLELGDSALYFCASSTRTGASTGFADNEQFFGPGTRLTVL.

This chain links TRBV6-5 with TRBJ1-6; a weak D match, TRBD1 (6 bases). Germline V gives CDR1 MNHEY, CDR2 SVGAGI. V was shortened by 4 bases and J by 9 bases, with 16 bases between the two germline ends. The CDR3 consists of 15 residues. The CDR3 spells CASSSAGRGVSPLHF. The CDR3 bases are TGTGCCAGCAGTTCCGCGGGAAGGGGGGTTTCACCCCTCCACTTT.

The J gene is TRBJ1-1, the V gene TRBV2; 8 bases are shared with TRBD1. CDR1 and CDR2 from the germline V gene are SNHLY and FYNNEI. J lost 7 bases, V lost 6 bases, and 19 bases had no gene match. The CDR3 has 17 residues. The CDR3 DNA reads as TGTGCCAGCAGAGGGGCCGATCCGGGACAGGCTCCCCATGAAGCTTTCTTT. Protein sequence: CASRGADPGQAPHEAFF.

The chain recombines TRBV7-9 with TRBJ1-2; D uncertain. Germline loops: CDR1 SEHNR, CDR2 FQNEAQ (reference sequence). The length of the CDR3 is 13 residues. V lost 1 base and J 4 bases, leaving 7 bases between the germline ends. The DNA for the CDR3 is TGTGCCAGCAGCTTAGGCGGAAGCTATGGCTACACCTTC. Its protein is CASSLGGSYGYTF.

V and J are TRBV28 and TRBJ1-2; TRBD1 matches 7 bases. The germline gives CDR1 MDHEN, CDR2 SYDVKM. The CDR3 runs to 14 residues. Losses at the gene ends were 7 bases for V and 2 bases for J; bases not matched to a gene: 7. This CDR3 reads CASTPQGINYGYTF. The CDR3 coding sequence is TGTGCCAGCACCCCACAGGGGATCAACTATGGCTACACCTTC.

This clone was detected a few times. V usage is TRBV4-1 and J usage is TRBJ1-5, with D hard to call. The CDR3 has 14 amino acids. V gave up 4 bases and J gave up 1 base, with 8 bases separating them. Per germline, CDR1 MGHRA and CDR2 YSYEKL. The CDR3: CASSRIGSNQPQHF. CDR3 DNA sequence: TGCGCCAGCAGCCGCATAGGGAGCAATCAGCCCCAGCATTTT.